This is a list of T cell receptor beta chains from one sample in a study of OX40 agonist ivuxolimab in advanced cancers. The method was immunoSEQ multiplex PCR; TCRdb's version includes in-frame clones alone and lacks a portion of them. The profile covers tens of thousands of clones, with around 85% appearing a single time and roughly 0.7% taken by the ten largest. The sequenced sample was CD4+ or CD8+ T cells sorted from blood, obtained in a trial of the OX40 agonist ivuxolimab. The receptors shown here come from an adult with an advanced solid tumor such as melanoma, head and neck, liver or kidney cancer. CDR3s include the opening cysteine and the closing phenylalanine or tryptophan. The D gene is left open where the match is weak. Clone size is given for some rows only: seen once, a few or many times, or a class if the clone is expanded.

TRBD2	TRBV4-3	TRBJ2-3	NA	TGCGCCAGCAGTCCGGAGGTCCCGGCGGGGGGCACAGATACGCAGTATTTT	CASSPEVPAGGTDTQYF
NA	TRBV5-1	TRBJ2-7	NA	TGCGCCAGCAGCTTACAGGGAGAGTCCTACGAGCAGTACTTC	CASSLQGESYEQYF
NA	TRBV6-1	TRBJ2-3	NA	TGTGCCAGCAGTGAAGGACCGCGGGCCGCGCCATCCACAGATACGCAGTATTTT	CASSEGPRAAPSTDTQYF
NA	TRBV7-9	TRBJ1-1	NA	TGTGCCAGCAGCCCGACTAGTCTTGAAGCTTTCTTT	CASSPTSLEAFF
NA	TRBV6-1	TRBJ1-1	NA	TGTGCCAGCAGTGAACATGGGGTGGCTACCACTGAAGCTTTCTTT	CASSEHGVATTEAFF
NA	TRBV2	TRBJ2-7	NA	TGTGCCAGCAGTTTTACCTACGAGCAGTACTTC	CASSFTYEQYF
NA	TRBV7-9	TRBJ1-6	NA	TGTGCCAGCAGCTTCCGGGGATCTAATTCACCCCTCCACTTT	CASSFRGSNSPLHF
TRBD1	TRBV6-5	TRBJ2-3	NA	TGTGCCAGCAGTTACTCGGGGACAGGGACGGATACGCAGTATTTT	CASSYSGTGTDTQYF
TRBD1	TRBV5-6	TRBJ1-2	NA	TGTGCCAGCAGCTGGGGACAGACCTATGGCTACACCTTC	CASSWGQTYGYTF
TRBD1	TRBV5-1	TRBJ2-7	NA	TGCGCCGGCAGCTCAGGGGGAGCCCCCTACGAGCAGTACTTC	CAGSSGGAPYEQYF
TRBD2	TRBV7-2	TRBJ2-1	NA	TGTGCCAGCAGCTTAGAACTAGCGGGGGCGGGTGAGCAGTTCTTC	CASSLELAGAGEQFF
NA	TRBV6-1	TRBJ1-5	NA	TGTGCCAGCTCTTGGTTGGAGAGCAATCAGCCCCAGCATTTT	CASSWLESNQPQHF
NA	TRBV5-1	TRBJ1-5	NA	TGCGCCAGCAGCGAAAGGGGCGGGCAGCCCCAGCATTTT	CASSERGGQPQHF
NA	TRBV2	TRBJ1-2	NA	TGTGCCAGCAGTGATGATAGTCCTACTAACTATGGCTACACCTTC	CASSDDSPTNYGYTF
NA	TRBV10-2	TRBJ2-7	NA	TGCGCCAGCAGTCTGCAGGGGTTGGAATACGAGCAGTACTTC	CASSLQGLEYEQYF
NA	TRBV29-1	TRBJ1-2	NA	TGCAGCGTTGATCCCCCGAGACAGTTCTATGGCTACACCTTC	CSVDPPRQFYGYTF
NA	TRBV7-2	TRBJ2-3	NA	TGTGCCAGCAGCTCTGGGAGAGATACGCAGTATTTT	CASSSGRDTQYF
NA	TRBV27	TRBJ1-6	NA	TGTGCCAGCAGTCCAAGGACCCAAGACTATAATTCACCCCTCCACTTT	CASSPRTQDYNSPLHF
TRBD1	TRBV6-6	TRBJ1-2	once	TGTGCCAGCAGCAGACAGGGGGCGGTCGGCTACACCTTC	CASSRQGAVGYTF
TRBD1	TRBV27	TRBJ2-6	NA	TGTGCCAGCAGGGTACAGGGGGCTCTCTCTGGGGCCAACGTCCTGACTTTC	CASRVQGALSGANVLTF
NA	TRBV19	TRBJ2-1	NA	TGTGCCAGTCATCCAATGGGCAGTATCTACAATGAGCAGTTCTTC	CASHPMGSIYNEQFF
TRBD2	TRBV5-4	TRBJ2-7	once	TGTGCCAGCAGCCCGGGACTAGCGGGGAACTACGAGCAGTACTTC	CASSPGLAGNYEQYF
TRBD2	TRBV18	TRBJ2-5	once	TGTGCCAGCTCGCCGGGGGGGATCGAGACCCAGTACTTC	CASSPGGIETQYF
TRBD2	TRBV5-1	TRBJ2-5	NA	TGCGCCAGCAGCGGAGCGGGGGGCCAAGAGACCCAGTACTTC	CASSGAGGQETQYF
NA	TRBV6-1	TRBJ2-5	NA	TGTGCCAGCAGTGTAACCAGGGCCGCCCCAGAGACCCAGTACTTC	CASSVTRAAPETQYF
TRBD1	TRBV19	TRBJ2-2	NA	TGTGCCAGTTCTCGACAGGGGGCGCGGGGCACCGGGGAGCTGTTTTTT	CASSRQGARGTGELFF
NA	TRBV7-2	TRBJ1-3	NA	TGTGCCGGGGGCTCCCTGGCCGGAAACACCATATATTTT	CAGGSLAGNTIYF
NA	TRBV19	TRBJ1-3	NA	TGTGCCAGTAGGCGAGGGGGGAACTCTGGAAACACCATATATTTT	CASRRGGNSGNTIYF
NA	TRBV7-2	TRBJ2-7	NA	TGTGCCAGCAGCGGCCAGGGGGGGATGAGGGAGCAGTACTTC	CASSGQGGMREQYF